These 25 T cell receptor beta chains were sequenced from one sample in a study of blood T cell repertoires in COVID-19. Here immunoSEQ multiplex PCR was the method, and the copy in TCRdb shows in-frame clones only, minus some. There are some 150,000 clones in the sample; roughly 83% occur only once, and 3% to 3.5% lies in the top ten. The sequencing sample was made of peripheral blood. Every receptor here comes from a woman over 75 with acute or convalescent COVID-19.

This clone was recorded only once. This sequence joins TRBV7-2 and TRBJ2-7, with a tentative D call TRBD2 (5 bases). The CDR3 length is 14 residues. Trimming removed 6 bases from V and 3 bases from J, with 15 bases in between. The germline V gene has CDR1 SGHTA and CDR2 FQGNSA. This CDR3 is CASRPAGVSYEQYF. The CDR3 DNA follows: TGTGCCAGCAGGCCTGCCGGGGTGAGCTACGAGCAGTACTTC.

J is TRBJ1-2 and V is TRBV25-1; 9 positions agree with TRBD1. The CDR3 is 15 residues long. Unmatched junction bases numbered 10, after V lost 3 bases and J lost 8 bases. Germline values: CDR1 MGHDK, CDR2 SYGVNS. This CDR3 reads CASSDHRQGVGGYTF. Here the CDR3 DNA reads TGTGCCAGCAGTGACCACCGACAGGGGGTGGGAGGCTACACCTTC.

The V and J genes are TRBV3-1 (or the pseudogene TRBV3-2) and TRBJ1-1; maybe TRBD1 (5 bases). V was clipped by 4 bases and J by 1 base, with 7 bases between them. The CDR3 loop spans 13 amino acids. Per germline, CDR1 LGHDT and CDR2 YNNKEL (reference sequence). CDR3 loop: CASSRTGNTEAFF. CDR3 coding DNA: TGTGCCAGCAGCCGAACAGGGAACACTGAAGCTTTCTTT.

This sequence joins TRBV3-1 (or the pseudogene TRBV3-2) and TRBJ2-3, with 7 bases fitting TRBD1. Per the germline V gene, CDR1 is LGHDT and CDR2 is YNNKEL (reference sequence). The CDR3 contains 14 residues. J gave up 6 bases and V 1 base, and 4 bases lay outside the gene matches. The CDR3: CASSQGLQGDTQYF. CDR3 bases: TGTGCCAGCAGCCAAGGCCTACAGGGGGATACGCAGTATTTT.

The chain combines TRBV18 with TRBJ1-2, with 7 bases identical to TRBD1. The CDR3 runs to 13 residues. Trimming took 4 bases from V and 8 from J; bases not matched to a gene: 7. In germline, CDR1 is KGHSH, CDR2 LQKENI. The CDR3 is CASSRGQREGYTF. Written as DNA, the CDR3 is TGTGCCAGCTCACGGGGACAGCGAGAGGGCTACACCTTC.

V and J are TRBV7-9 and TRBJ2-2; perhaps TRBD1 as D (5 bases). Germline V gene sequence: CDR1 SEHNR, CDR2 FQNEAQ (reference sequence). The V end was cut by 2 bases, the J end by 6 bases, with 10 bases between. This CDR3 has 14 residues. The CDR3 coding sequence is TGTGCCAGCAGCTTAATTAGGGGTCCCGGGGAGCTGTTTTTT. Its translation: CASSLIRGPGELFF.

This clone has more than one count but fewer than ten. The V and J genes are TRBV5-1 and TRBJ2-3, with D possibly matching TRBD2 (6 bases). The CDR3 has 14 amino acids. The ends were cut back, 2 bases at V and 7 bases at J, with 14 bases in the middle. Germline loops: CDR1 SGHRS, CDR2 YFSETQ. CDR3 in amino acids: CASSFRLGSYTQYF. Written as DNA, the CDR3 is TGCGCCAGCAGCTTCCGACTAGGATCGTATACGCAGTATTTT.

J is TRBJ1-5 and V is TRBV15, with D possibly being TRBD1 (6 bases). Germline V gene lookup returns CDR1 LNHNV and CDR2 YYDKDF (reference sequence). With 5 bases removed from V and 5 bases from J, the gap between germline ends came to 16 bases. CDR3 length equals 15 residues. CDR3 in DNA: TGTGCCACCAGCGGCCGGGACATACGTGATCAGCCCCAGCATTTT. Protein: CATSGRDIRDQPQHF.

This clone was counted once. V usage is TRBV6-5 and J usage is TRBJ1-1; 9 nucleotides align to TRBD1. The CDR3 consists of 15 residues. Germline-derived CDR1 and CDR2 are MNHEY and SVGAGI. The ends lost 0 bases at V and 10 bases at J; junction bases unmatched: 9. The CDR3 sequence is CASSYSRPLDRGAFF. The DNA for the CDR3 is TGTGCCAGCAGTTACTCGAGACCGTTGGACAGGGGAGCTTTCTTT.

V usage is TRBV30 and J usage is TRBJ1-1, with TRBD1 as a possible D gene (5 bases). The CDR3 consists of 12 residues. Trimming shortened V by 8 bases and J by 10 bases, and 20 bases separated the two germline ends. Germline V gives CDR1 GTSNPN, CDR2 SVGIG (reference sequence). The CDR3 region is CAHLRGTSRAFF. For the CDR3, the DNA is TGTGCCCACCTACGGGGGACGTCACGAGCTTTCTTT.

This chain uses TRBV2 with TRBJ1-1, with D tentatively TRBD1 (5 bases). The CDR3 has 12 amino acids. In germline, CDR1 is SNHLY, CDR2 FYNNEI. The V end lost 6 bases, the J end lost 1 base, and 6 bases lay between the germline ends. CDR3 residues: CASRGGNTEAFF. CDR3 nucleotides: TGTGCCAGCAGGGGGGGGAACACTGAAGCTTTCTTT.

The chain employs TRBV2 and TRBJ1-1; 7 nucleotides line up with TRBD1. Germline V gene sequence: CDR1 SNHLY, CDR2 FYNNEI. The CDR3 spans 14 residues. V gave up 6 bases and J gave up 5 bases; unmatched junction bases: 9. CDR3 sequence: CASSPQGVRTEAFF. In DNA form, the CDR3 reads TGTGCCAGCAGCCCCCAGGGGGTGCGAACTGAAGCTTTCTTT.

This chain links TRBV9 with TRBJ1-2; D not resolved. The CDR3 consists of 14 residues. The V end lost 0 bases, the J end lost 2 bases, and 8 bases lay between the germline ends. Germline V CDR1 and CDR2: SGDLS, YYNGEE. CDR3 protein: CASSVDSGNYGYTF. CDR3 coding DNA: TGTGCCAGCAGCGTAGATTCCGGGAACTATGGCTACACCTTC. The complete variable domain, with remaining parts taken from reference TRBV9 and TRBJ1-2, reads DSGVTQTPKHLITATGQRVTLRCSPRSGDLSVYWYQQSLDQGLQFLIQYYNGEERAKGNILERFSAQQFPDLHSELNLSSLELGDSALYFCASSVDSGNYGYTFGSGTRLTVV.

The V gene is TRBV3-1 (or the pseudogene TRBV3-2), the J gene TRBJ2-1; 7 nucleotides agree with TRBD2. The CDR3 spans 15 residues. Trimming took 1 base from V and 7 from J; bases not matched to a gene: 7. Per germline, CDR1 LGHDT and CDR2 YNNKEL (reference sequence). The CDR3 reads CASSQGGEGWNEQFF. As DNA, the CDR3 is TGTGCCAGCAGCCAAGGTGGGGAGGGGTGGAATGAGCAGTTCTTC.

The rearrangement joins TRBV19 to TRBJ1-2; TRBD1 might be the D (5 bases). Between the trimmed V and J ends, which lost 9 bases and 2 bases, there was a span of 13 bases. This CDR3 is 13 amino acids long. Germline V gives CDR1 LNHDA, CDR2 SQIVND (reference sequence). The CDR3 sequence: CASLAGGNYGYTF. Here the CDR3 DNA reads TGTGCCAGCCTTGCGGGGGGGAACTATGGCTACACCTTC.

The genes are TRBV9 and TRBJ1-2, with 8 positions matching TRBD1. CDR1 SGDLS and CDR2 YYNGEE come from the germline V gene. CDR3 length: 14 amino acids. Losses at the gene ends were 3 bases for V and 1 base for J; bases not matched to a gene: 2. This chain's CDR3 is CASSATGGNYGYTF. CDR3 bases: TGTGCCAGCAGCGCCACAGGGGGTAACTATGGCTACACCTTC.

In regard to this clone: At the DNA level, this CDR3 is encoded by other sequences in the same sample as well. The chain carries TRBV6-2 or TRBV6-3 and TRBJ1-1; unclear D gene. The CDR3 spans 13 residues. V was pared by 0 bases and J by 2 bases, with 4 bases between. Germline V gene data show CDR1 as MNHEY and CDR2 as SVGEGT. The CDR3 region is CASSYSRNTEAFF. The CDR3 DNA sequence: TGTGCCAGCAGTTACTCTAGAAACACTGAAGCTTTCTTT.

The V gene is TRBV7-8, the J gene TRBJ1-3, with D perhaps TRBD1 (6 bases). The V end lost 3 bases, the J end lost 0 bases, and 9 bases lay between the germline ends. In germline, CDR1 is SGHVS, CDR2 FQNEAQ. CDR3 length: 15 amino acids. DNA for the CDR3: TGTGCCAGCAGCTTGACAGGTTTCTCTGGAAACACCATATATTTT. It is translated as CASSLTGFSGNTIYF.

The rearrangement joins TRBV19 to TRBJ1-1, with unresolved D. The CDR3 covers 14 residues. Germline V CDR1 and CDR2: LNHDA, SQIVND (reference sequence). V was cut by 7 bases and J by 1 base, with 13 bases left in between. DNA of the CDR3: TGTGCCAGTAAGGATAGACTTAAGAACACTGAAGCTTTCTTT. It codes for CASKDRLKNTEAFF.

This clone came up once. The CDR3 spells CASRRGEGKLFF. The CDR3 coding sequence is TGTGCCAGCAGACGGGGGGAAGGAAAACTGTTTTTT. The rearrangement uses TRBV6-5 and TRBJ1-4; a possible D gene is TRBD1 (5 bases). Germline CDR1 is MNHEY and CDR2 is SVGAGI. The V end lost 6 bases, the J end lost 10 bases, and 12 bases lay between the germline ends. The CDR3 is 12 residues long.

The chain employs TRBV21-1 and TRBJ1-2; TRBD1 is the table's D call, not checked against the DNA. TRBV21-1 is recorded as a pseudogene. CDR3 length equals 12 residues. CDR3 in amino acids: CASKTGAWGDTF. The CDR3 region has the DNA TGTGCCAGCAAGACAGGGGCGTGGGGGGACACCTTC.

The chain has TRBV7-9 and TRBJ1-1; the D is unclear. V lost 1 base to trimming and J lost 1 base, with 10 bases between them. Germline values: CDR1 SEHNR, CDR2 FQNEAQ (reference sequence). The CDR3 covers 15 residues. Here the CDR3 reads CASSLEDTQNTEAFF. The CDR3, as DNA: TGTGCCAGCAGCTTAGAAGACACCCAGAACACTGAAGCTTTCTTT. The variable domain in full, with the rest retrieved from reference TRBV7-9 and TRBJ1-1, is DTGVSQNPRHKITKRGQNVTFRCDPISEHNRLYWYRQTLGQGPEFLTYFQNEAQLEKSRLLSDRFSAERPKGSFSTLEIQRTEQGDSAMYLCASSLEDTQNTEAFFGQGTRLTVV.

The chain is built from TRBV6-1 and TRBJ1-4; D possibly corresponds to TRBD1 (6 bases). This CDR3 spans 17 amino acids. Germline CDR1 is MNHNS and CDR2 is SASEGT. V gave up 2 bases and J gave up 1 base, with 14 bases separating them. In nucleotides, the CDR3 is TGTGCCAGCAGTGAACCCTTCGAACAGGGAACTAATGAAAAACTGTTTTTT. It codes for CASSEPFEQGTNEKLFF.

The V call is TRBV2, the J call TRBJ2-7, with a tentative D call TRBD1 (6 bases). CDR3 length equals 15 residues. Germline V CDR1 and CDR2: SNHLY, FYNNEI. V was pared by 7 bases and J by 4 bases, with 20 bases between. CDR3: CASTSGTPSQYEQYF. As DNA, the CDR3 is TGTGCCAGCACCTCCGGGACACCAAGCCAATACGAGCAGTACTTC. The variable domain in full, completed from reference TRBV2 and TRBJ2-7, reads EPEVTQTPSHQVTQMGQEVILRCVPISNHLYFYWYRQILGQKVEFLVSFYNNEISEKSEIFDDQFSVERPDGSNFTLKIRSTKLEDSAMYFCASTSGTPSQYEQYFGPGTRLTVT.

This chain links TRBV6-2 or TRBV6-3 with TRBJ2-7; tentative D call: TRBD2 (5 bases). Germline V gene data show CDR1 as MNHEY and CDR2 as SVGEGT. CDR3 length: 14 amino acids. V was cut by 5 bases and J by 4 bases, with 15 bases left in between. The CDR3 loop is CASSPTRVRYEQYF. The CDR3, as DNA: TGTGCCAGCAGTCCCACTAGGGTCCGATACGAGCAGTACTTC.